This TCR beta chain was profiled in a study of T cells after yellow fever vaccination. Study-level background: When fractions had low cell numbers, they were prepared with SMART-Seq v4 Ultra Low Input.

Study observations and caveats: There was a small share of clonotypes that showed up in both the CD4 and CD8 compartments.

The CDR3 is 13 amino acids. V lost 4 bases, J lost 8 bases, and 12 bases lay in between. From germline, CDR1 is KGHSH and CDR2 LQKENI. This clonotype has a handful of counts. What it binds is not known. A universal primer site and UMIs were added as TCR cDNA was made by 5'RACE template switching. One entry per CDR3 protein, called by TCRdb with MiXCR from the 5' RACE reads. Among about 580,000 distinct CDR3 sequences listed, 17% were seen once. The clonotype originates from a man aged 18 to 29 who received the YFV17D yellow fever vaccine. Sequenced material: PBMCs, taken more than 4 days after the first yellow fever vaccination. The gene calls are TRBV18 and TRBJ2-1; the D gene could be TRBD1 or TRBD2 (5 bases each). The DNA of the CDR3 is TGTGCCAGCTCACTGGGGACGGTCTATGAGCAGTTCTTC. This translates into CASSLGTVYEQFF.